This entry describes one T cell receptor beta chain. This clone's antigen is unknown. The input lacks base qualities; no much larger clone sits a single base away. TCRbeta CDR3 regions were amplified from genomic DNA by means of the immunoSEQ Assay, a bias-controlled multiplex PCR. The paper's data handling went like this. The number of nucleated cells in each sample was estimated from the amplification of reference gene primers within the assay. Sequence reads were collapsed and filtered to measure the absolute abundance of every unique TCRbeta CDR3 rearrangement. For each sample, productive Simpson clonality was calculated as the square root of Simpson's diversity index over productive rearrangements. The immuneACCESS repertoire file appears here via TCRdb, limited to in-frame rearrangements. These files lack a portion of the clones; in checked studies, under half of the deficit traces to unresolved V genes, and the cause of the others is not known. The V and J calls and clone size are taken from that table; D and trimming were inferred from the DNA. The sample table lists about 220,000 clones, more than 75% of them with a count of one. The ten largest clones add up to about 13% of the sample.

Reading the germline V gene (reference sequence) gives CDR1 LNHNV and CDR2 YYDKDF. The CDR3, from cysteine to phenylalanine, totals 14 residues. Only the CDR3 DNA is retained, 42 bases long and in frame from the first base. V and J are trimmed by 0 bases and 5 bases, and the gene matches miss 4 bases of the junction. This specimen belongs to a study of blood T cell repertoires in COVID-19 (dated by TCRdb to 2018 to 2020). Background for the entire study: Samples from collaborators originated in the United States, Italy and Spain and spanned both the acute and convalescent phases of COVID-19. The material from the prospective study consisted of cDNA or gDNA derived from T cells, B-cell-depleted T cells, or PBMCs. Deeply sampled blood TCRbeta repertoires from subjects exposed to, actively infected with, or recovered from COVID-19 were included in the dataset. The repertoires were released in a freely available public database intended as a resource for research on the immune response to SARS-CoV-2. Samples were obtained from the ongoing ImmuneRACE study (first 160 participants) and from about 1,300 subjects provided by 6 global collaborators. A de-identified subject ID, COVID-19 status, age in years and sex were almost always included in the sample metadata. Where HLA class I and class II types were available, the types were taken from metadata supplied by the sample provider, not from assay-based typing.

Whole blood was collected in K2EDTA tubes by collaborating institutions according to the institutions' own protocols. Collaborator samples were shipped for TCRbeta analysis as frozen whole blood, isolated PBMCs, or DNA extracted from either sample type. Broader findings and caveats from the paper: How much clinical and demographic metadata was included differed by source and by participant, and the metadata was provided uncurated.

Sequenced input: peripheral blood. This sequence uses TRBV15 and TRBJ2-7; 7 of the junction bases match TRBD2. The receptor was derived from a human donor in a cohort sampled during active COVID-19. The sequence in DNA is TGTGCCACCAGCAGAGACGCGGGGGACCACGAGCAGTACTTC. This gives the protein CATSRDAGDHEQYF.